One sample yielded the 20 T cell receptor beta chains listed below, sequenced in a study of blood T cell repertoires in COVID-19. The table came from immunoSEQ multiplex PCR; TCRdb's copy has only in-frame clones and leaves some out. This table holds over 250,000 clones, about nine tenths found once. The sample was peripheral blood. These TCRs come from a woman between 45 and 60 years old with COVID-19, enrolled during active disease.

This clone was recorded once. V is TRBV7-9 and J is TRBJ1-3, with D uncertain. V was trimmed by 7 bases and J by 2 bases, leaving 9 bases between them. This CDR3 comprises 13 residues. Per germline, CDR1 SEHNR and CDR2 FQNEAQ (reference sequence). The chain's CDR3 is CASMTFPGNTIYF. The CDR3 region has the DNA TGTGCCAGCATGACTTTTCCTGGAAACACCATATATTTT.

The V gene is TRBV6-2 or TRBV6-3, the J gene TRBJ1-5; D remains ambiguous. The CDR3 runs to 14 residues. Germline CDR1 MNHEY, CDR2 SVGEGT. V gave up 3 bases and J gave up 6 bases, with 12 bases separating them. CDR3 DNA: TGTGCCAGCAGTTATCCGACTTCAAGTCAGCCCCAGCATTTT. It yields the protein CASSYPTSSQPQHF.

This chain links TRBV5-4 with TRBJ1-1, with 8 bases that match TRBD1. The CDR3 is 15 residues long. CDR1 and CDR2 from the germline V gene are SGHNT and YYREEE (reference sequence). Losses at the gene ends were 5 bases for V and 5 bases for J; bases not matched to a gene: 11. The CDR3 loop reads CASSLPGGAGTEAFF. The CDR3 DNA reads TGTGCCAGCAGTCTTCCAGGGGGCGCAGGGACTGAAGCTTTCTTT. Based on the CDR3 plus reference TRBV5-4 and TRBJ1-1, the full variable domain is ETGVTQSPTHLIKTRGQQVTLRCSSQSGHNTVSWYQQALGQGPQFIFQYYREEENGRGNFPPRFSGLQFPNYSSELNVNALELDDSALYLCASSLPGGAGTEAFFGQGTRLTVV.

This sequence joins TRBV11-2 and TRBJ1-3, with 7 nucleotides matching TRBD1. V shed 1 base, J shed 6 bases, and the junction held 9 bases outside the gene matches. CDR1 SGHAT and CDR2 FQNNGV come from the germline V gene. This CDR3 region has 16 residues. This chain's CDR3 is CASSLGTRTGTNTIYF. Written as DNA, the CDR3 is TGTGCCAGCAGCTTAGGCACTCGGACAGGTACAAACACCATATATTTT.

This clone was found once. This chain links TRBV11-2 with TRBJ2-7; 8 nucleotides align to TRBD1. The CDR3 totals 12 residues. Per the germline V gene, CDR1 is SGHAT and CDR2 is FQNNGV. The V segment lost 5 bases and the J segment 10 bases; nucleotides outside the gene matches: 7. The CDR3 spells CASSPGQGTQYF. The CDR3 nucleotides are TGTGCCAGCAGCCCTGGACAGGGAACCCAGTACTTC.

The chain uses TRBV4-1 and TRBJ2-3; the D is unclear. The germline gives CDR1 MGHRA, CDR2 YSYEKL. The CDR3 is 11 residues long. Deletions cut 1 base from V and 7 bases from J, with 3 bases between. In DNA form, the CDR3 reads TGCGCCAGCAGCCAAGTTAATACGCAGTATTTT. Its translation: CASSQVNTQYF.

The genes are TRBV6-5 and TRBJ2-7, with 7 bases matching TRBD1. The CDR3 has 15 amino acids. Germline CDR1 reads MNHEY; CDR2 reads SVGAGI. V was pared by 6 bases and J by 3 bases, with 11 bases of the junction left unmatched. For the CDR3, the DNA is TGTGCCAGCAGACATCAGGGGGTGGGTTTCTACGAGCAGTACTTC. Protein: CASRHQGVGFYEQYF.

The chain joins TRBV5-1 to TRBJ2-5, with TRBD1 identical over 8 bases. The CDR3 covers 14 residues. Germline CDR1 reads SGHRS; CDR2 reads YFSETQ. The V gene end was trimmed by 4 bases and the J gene end by 5 bases; junction bases not matched to a gene: 7. CDR3 region: CASSAHRQGETQYF. DNA for the CDR3: TGCGCCAGCAGCGCTCACCGACAGGGGGAGACCCAGTACTTC.

The chain is built from TRBV12-3 or TRBV12-4 and TRBJ1-2; D is uncertain. V was pared by 6 bases and J by 4 bases, with 6 bases between. The length of the CDR3 is 11 residues. CDR3 amino acids: CASSPGYGYTF. In DNA, the CDR3 is TGTGCCAGCAGCCCGGGCTATGGCTACACCTTC.

The rearrangement joins TRBV11-2 to TRBJ2-3, with D maybe TRBD2 (5 bases). V was cut by 5 bases and J by 5 bases, with 14 bases left in between. This CDR3 is built from 14 residues. Germline V gene data show CDR1 as SGHAT and CDR2 as FQNNGV. Here the CDR3 reads CASSPARGRDTQYF. CDR3 nucleotide sequence: TGTGCCAGCAGCCCAGCCCGCGGGCGAGATACGCAGTATTTT.

V and J are TRBV24-1 and TRBJ2-5; TRBD1 is a possible D gene (6 bases). The CDR3 contains 14 residues. Trimming took 4 bases from V and 5 from J, leaving 13 bases between them. The germline gives CDR1 KGHDR, CDR2 SFDVKD. This CDR3 reads CATSEQGVAETQYF. CDR3 DNA: TGTGCCACCAGTGAACAGGGTGTGGCGGAGACCCAGTACTTC.

This clone was seen just once. V usage is TRBV5-6 and J usage is TRBJ2-7; TRBD2 is a possible D gene (6 bases). Germline loops: CDR1 SGHDT, CDR2 YYEEEE. V was pared by 5 bases and J by 4 bases, with 7 bases between. This CDR3 contains 11 residues. CDR3 protein: CASRGGYEQYF. In DNA, the CDR3 is TGTGCCAGCAGGGGGGGATACGAGCAGTACTTC.

The chain employs TRBV5-6 and TRBJ2-1; 10 nucleotides line up with TRBD1. CDR1 and CDR2 (germline): SGHDT, YYEEEE. J was trimmed by 1 base and V by 4 bases; bases with no gene match: 5. This CDR3 is built from 16 residues. CDR3 protein: CASSPLGQGSYNEQFF. DNA of the CDR3: TGTGCCAGCAGCCCCCTGGGACAGGGGTCCTACAATGAGCAGTTCTTC.

This sequence joins TRBV4-3 and TRBJ2-4, with TRBD1 as a possible D gene (6 bases). V was pared by 4 bases and J by 1 base, with 17 bases between. Germline lookup yields CDR1 LGHNA and CDR2 YSLEER. The CDR3 runs 17 residues. This CDR3 is CASSPSVGGKAKNIQYF. DNA for the CDR3: TGCGCCAGCAGCCCGTCGGTAGGGGGAAAGGCCAAAAACATTCAGTACTTC.

The V gene is TRBV7-3, the J gene TRBJ2-1; 12 positions agree with TRBD2. Trimming at V came to 5 bases and at J to 8 bases, leaving 4 bases not matched to a gene. Germline V CDR1 and CDR2: SGHTA, FQGTGA. The CDR3 extends over 14 amino acids. CDR3 in amino acids: CASSKLAGGHEQFF. Written as DNA, the CDR3 is TGTGCCAGCAGCAAACTAGCGGGAGGACATGAGCAGTTCTTC.

This chain joins TRBV3-1 (or the pseudogene TRBV3-2) and TRBJ2-1, with 7 bases lining up with TRBD2. The ends lost 5 bases at V and 4 bases at J; junction bases unmatched: 8. Germline CDR1 reads LGHDT; CDR2 reads YNNKEL (reference sequence). This CDR3 is built from 15 residues. The CDR3 loop is CASSTPSGPYNEQFF. The CDR3 DNA reads as TGTGCCAGCAGCACACCTAGCGGTCCTTACAATGAGCAGTTCTTC.

CDR3 bases: TGTGCCAGTAGACGGACTAGTAACATTTACGAGCAGTACTTC. Translation gives CASRRTSNIYEQYF. This chain uses TRBV19 with TRBJ2-7; 7 nucleotides line up with TRBD2. Germline assignment: CDR1 LNHDA and CDR2 SQIVND (reference sequence). The CDR3 spans 14 residues. V shed 6 bases and J 4 bases; nucleotides not matched to a gene: 9.

The chain recombines TRBV11-2 with TRBJ2-5, with TRBD2 identical over 16 bases. The CDR3 has 17 residues. After removal of 9 bases from V and 5 bases from J, the junction contained 12 bases not matched to a gene. CDR1 and CDR2 (germline): SGHAT, FQNNGV. DNA of the CDR3: TGTGCCAGTCAGTACGGGACTAGCGGGAGGGGGCGGGAGACCCAGTACTTC. Protein product: CASQYGTSGRGRETQYF.

The chain employs TRBV7-8 and TRBJ2-5; 11 nucleotides line up with TRBD1. In germline, CDR1 is SGHVS, CDR2 FQNEAQ. V shed 1 base, J shed 5 bases, and the junction held 12 bases outside the gene matches. This CDR3 is 18 amino acids long. DNA of the CDR3: TGTGCCAGCAGCTTAGGATATTACGGGACAGGGGGAGGGGAGACCCAGTACTTC. It yields the protein CASSLGYYGTGGGETQYF.

The chain is built from TRBV19 and TRBJ1-5; D is unresolved. With 8 bases removed from V and 4 bases from J, the gap between germline ends came to 9 bases. CDR1 LNHDA and CDR2 SQIVND come from the germline V gene (reference sequence). There are 12 residues in the CDR3. The CDR3 loop reads CASRLQNQPQHF. The CDR3 DNA reads TGTGCCAGTCGACTCCAAAATCAGCCCCAGCATTTT.